The 13 T cell receptor beta chains reported below all come from one sample, sequenced in a study of T cells in Graves' hyperthyroidism and ophthalmopathy. RNA transcripts served as the template for amplifying TCR beta CDR3 regions. First-round RT-PCR targeting the TCR CDR3 was performed with the HTBI primer set. Each CDR3 protein is one row after TCRdb ran MiXCR on the multiplex PCR reads. The sample has 300,000 to 400,000 distinct CDR3 sequences, 14% seen once. Sample: blood. The source of these receptors is a woman in her twenties or thirties with Graves' ophthalmopathy.

This clonotype was seen many times. The CDR3 nucleotides read TGTGCCAGCAGTGATGGTGACAGGGGGCGATCTGGGGCCAACGTCCTGACTTTC. Protein product: CASSDGDRGRSGANVLTF. The genes are TRBV6-1 and TRBJ2-6; 10 bases are shared with TRBD1. From germline, CDR1 is MNHNS and CDR2 SASEGT. The CDR3 runs 18 residues. Unmatched junction bases numbered 6, after V lost 3 bases and J lost 1 base.

Many counts were recorded for this clonotype. The gene calls are TRBV5-8 and TRBJ1-1, with 8 bases lining up with TRBD1. Germline lookup yields CDR1 SGHTS and CDR2 YDEGEE. This CDR3 contains 15 residues. J lost 1 base, V lost 1 base, and 3 bases had no gene match. As DNA, the CDR3 is TGTGCCAGCAGCTTGTATGGGACAGGGAACACTGAAGCTTTCTTT. Protein sequence: CASSLYGTGNTEAFF.

The V and J genes are TRBV15 and TRBJ1-2; TRBD1 is a possible D gene (6 bases). The CDR3 loop spans 16 amino acids. V was trimmed by 1 base and J by 6 bases, leaving 18 bases between them. The V gene's germline CDR1 is LNHNV and CDR2 YYDKDF (reference sequence). The chain's CDR3 is CATSRVNRVPMDGYTF. The CDR3, as DNA: TGTGCCACCAGCAGAGTTAACAGGGTACCTATGGATGGCTACACCTTC.

There are many counts of this clonotype. V usage is TRBV30 and J usage is TRBJ2-7, with D perhaps assigned TRBD1 or TRBD2 (5 bases each). Germline CDR1 and CDR2: GTSNPN and SVGIG (reference sequence). Between the trimmed V and J ends, which lost 7 bases and 7 bases, there was a span of 20 bases. The CDR3 runs to 13 residues. The DNA for the CDR3 is TGTGCCTTCGAGGTCGGACGTGGGGGAGAGCAGTACTTC. This gives the protein CAFEVGRGGEQYF. Variable domain in full (rest from reference TRBV30 and TRBJ2-7): SQTIHQWPATLVQPVGSPLSLECTVEGTSNPNLYWYRQAAGRGLQLLFYSVGIGQISSEVPQNLSASRPQDRQFILSSKKLLLSDSGFYLCAFEVGRGGEQYFGPGTRLTVT.

The V gene is TRBV20-1, the J gene TRBJ1-5; a possible D gene is TRBD1 (6 bases). Trimming took off 3 bases at V and 2 bases at J, with 11 bases between the two ends. The CDR3 length is 14 residues. CDR1 is DFQATT and CDR2 is SNEGSKA in the germline V gene (reference sequence). CDR3: CSASIGTRNQPQHF. The CDR3 nucleotides read TGCAGTGCTAGTATCGGGACACGCAATCAGCCCCAGCATTTT.

This clonotype has a count of ten or more. The V call is TRBV13, the J call TRBJ1-2; D call uncertain. Trimming stripped 3 bases from V and 5 bases from J, with 19 bases between. Germline values: CDR1 PRHDT, CDR2 FYEKMQ (reference sequence). CDR3 length: 16 residues. The CDR3 here is CASSFQDSAASYGYTF. Written as DNA, the CDR3 is TGTGCCAGCAGCTTCCAGGATTCGGCCGCGTCTTATGGCTACACCTTC. The full variable domain, in which reference TRBV13 and TRBJ1-2 provide the parts outside the CDR3, is AAGVIQSPRHLIKEKRETATLKCYPIPRHDTVYWYQQGPGQDPQFLISFYEKMQSDKGSIPDRFSAQQFSDYHSELNMSSLELGDSALYFCASSFQDSAASYGYTFGSGTRLTVV.

This clonotype has ten or more counts. The V gene is TRBV28, the J gene TRBJ1-1; a possible D gene is TRBD1 (5 bases). Germline values: CDR1 MDHEN, CDR2 SYDVKM. V was cut by 3 bases and J by 8 bases, with 7 bases left in between. The CDR3 consists of 11 residues. The CDR3 nucleotides are TGTGCCAGCAGTTTTAACAGGGAAGCTTTCTTT. Translating gives CASSFNREAFF.

This clonotype occurred many times. The chain carries TRBV15 and TRBJ1-6; D unresolved. Trimming pared 4 bases from V and 4 bases from J, leaving 14 bases between. The CDR3 loop spans 16 amino acids. CDR1 LNHNV and CDR2 YYDKDF come from the germline V gene (reference sequence). The CDR3 here is CATSKVPSSYNSPLHF. DNA for the CDR3: TGTGCCACCAGCAAGGTCCCTTCTAGTTATAATTCACCCCTCCACTTT.

This clonotype was seen a few times. The rearrangement joins TRBV5-1 to TRBJ2-2; 8 bases map to TRBD2. J was trimmed by 5 bases and V by 8 bases; bases with no gene match: 11. The CDR3 loop spans 15 amino acids. Germline V gene data show CDR1 as SGHRS and CDR2 as YFSETQ. CDR3 nucleotide sequence: TGCGCCAGTACCGTCGGGGGGGCCCGGACCGGGGAGCTGTTTTTT. Protein: CASTVGGARTGELFF.

In its sample, this clonotype was seen many times. The gene calls are TRBV6-2 or TRBV6-3 and TRBJ2-7; 8 bases agree with TRBD1. Germline V gene lookup returns CDR1 MNHEY and CDR2 SVGEGT. With 2 bases clipped from V and 2 bases from J, the junction kept 5 bases outside the gene matches. This CDR3 is 15 amino acids long. As DNA, the CDR3 is TGTGCCAGCAGTTACGACAGGGGACCAACCTACGAGCAGTACTTC. Its protein product is CASSYDRGPTYEQYF.

This clonotype was picked up many times. This chain joins TRBV6-1 and TRBJ2-1; 7 bases line up with TRBD1. In germline, CDR1 is MNHNS, CDR2 SASEGT. The CDR3 sequence is 15 residues long. Germline trimming cut 8 bases from V and 3 bases from J; bases unmatched to any gene: 10. The CDR3 bases are TGTGCCAGCGTGAAGGACAGGTCTTACTACAATGAGCAGTTCTTC. It specifies CASVKDRSYYNEQFF.

The J gene is TRBJ2-3, the V gene TRBV7-8; 10 nucleotides agree with TRBD2. The trim removed 5 bases at V and 7 bases at J, leaving 12 bases unmatched. Per germline, CDR1 SGHVS and CDR2 FQNEAQ. This CDR3 is built from 16 residues. Written as DNA, the CDR3 is TGTGCCAGCAGCCCGTGGCACACTAGCGGGGAAAATACGCAGTATTTT. Translation: CASSPWHTSGENTQYF.

This clonotype appeared many times. J is TRBJ1-6 and V is TRBV28; D is undetermined. The ends were cut back, 7 bases at V and 5 bases at J, with 21 bases in the middle. Germline V gene data show CDR1 as MDHEN and CDR2 as SYDVKM. The CDR3 runs 17 residues. CDR3 DNA: TGTGCCAGCACCCCGCTGGGTGGCCACGCAAATAATTCACCCCTCCACTTT. Protein sequence: CASTPLGGHANNSPLHF. Filled out from reference TRBV28 and TRBJ1-6, the complete variable domain reads DVKVTQSSRYLVKRTGEKVFLECVQDMDHENMFWYRQDPGLGLRLIYFSYDVKMKEKGDIPEGYSVSREKKERFSLILESASTNQTSMYLCASTPLGGHANNSPLHFGNGTRLTVT.